The TCR beta chain under discussion was sequenced for a study of OX40 agonist ivuxolimab in advanced cancers. At the level of the study: Ivuxolimab, an agonist antibody against OX40 (CD134), was given to patients. The mean age was about 57 years, ranging from 23 to 79, with about 87% of participants male.

Notes on the study in general: Certain nonresponders additionally had low normalized T-cell clonal expansion.

Remarks on this clone: Its target is unknown.

CDR3 length: 16 amino acids. V was cut by 1 base and J by 0 bases, with 11 bases left in between. CDR1 and CDR2 from the germline V gene are SGHDT and YYEEEE. Profiled with immunoSEQ multiplex PCR; TCRdb holds only in-frame clones, not every one. The data hold 65,000 to 90,000 clones, with more than 70% observed a single time. Blood got drawn at baseline, again on cycle 4 day 1, and then on cycle 7 day 1. The source was CD4+ or CD8+ T cells sorted from blood, collected in a trial of the OX40 agonist ivuxolimab. This TCR was recovered from an adult with an advanced solid tumor such as melanoma, head and neck, liver or kidney cancer. The chain links TRBV5-6 to TRBJ2-1; the D gene is possibly TRBD2 (6 bases). In DNA form, the CDR3 reads TGTGCCAGCAGCTTGTCGACTAGACCCTCCTACAATGAGCAGTTCTTC. Translated, it gives CASSLSTRPSYNEQFF.